This T cell receptor beta chain originates from a study of Ad26.COV2.S vaccination and SARS-CoV-2 variants. In the study overall: Among those in the COV1001 Ad26.COV2.S trial arm was the donor. The authors gave Ad26.COV2.S intramuscularly, either once or twice 56 days apart.

Sequenced by immunoSEQ multiplex PCR; TCRdb stores in-frame clones only, minus some. This table has about 350,000 clones, approximately 86% appearing once. Treatment: around 19 received Ad26.COV2.S at low or high dose, single or two shots; several received placebo; per-sample allocation not given. Samples were taken on day 63 after the first vaccine or placebo injection. An Ad26 vector that expressed Wuhan-strain SARS-CoV-2 spike constituted the vaccine. Trimming removed 6 bases at V and 3 bases at J, with 15 bases between. CDR1 is SGHVS, CDR2 FQNEAQ, per germline. This CDR3 is 14 amino acids long. The genes are TRBV7-8 and TRBJ2-7; D is perhaps TRBD1 (5 bases). The sequence derives from a person between 18 and 59 years old who received the Ad26.COV2.S COVID-19 vaccine or a placebo. This material consisted of peripheral blood, taken in a trial of Ad26.COV2.S vaccine versus placebo. The CDR3 DNA follows: TGTGCCAGCAGTTGGAGAGTGACAGACTACGAGCAGTACTTC. It specifies CASSWRVTDYEQYF.